What follows are 21 T cell receptor beta chains derived from one specimen sequenced in a study of monozygotic twins with inflammatory bowel disease. Reprocessing the 5' RACE reads, TCRdb reports a single entry for every CDR3 protein and omits DNA. The repertoire shows a few hundred thousand distinct CDR3 sequences; the top ten hold 2% to 2.5%. The sample was blood. These receptors all stem from a human donor with ulcerative colitis or Crohn's disease, or a healthy co-twin of an affected twin (not recorded which).

The chain joins TRBV7-3 to TRBJ2-3; TCRdb's assignment of TRBD2 cannot be checked, as there is no DNA. CDR1 SGHTA and CDR2 FQGTGA come from the germline V gene. The CDR3 totals 16 residues. The CDR3 reads CASSSGTSGRADTQYF. The full variable domain, its missing parts supplied by reference TRBV7-3 and TRBJ2-3, is GAGVSQTPSNKVTEKGKYVELRCDPISGHTALYWYRQSLGQGPEFLIYFQGTGAADDSGLPNDRFFAVRPEGSVSTLKIQRTERGDSAVYLCASSSGTSGRADTQYFGPGTRLTVL.

This chain connects TRBV7-6 to TRBJ1-5. The CDR3 spans 17 residues. Germline loops: CDR1 SGHVS, CDR2 FNYEAQ. This CDR3 reads CASSLGTHGRDNQPQHF.

This chain links TRBV15 with TRBJ2-1; as DNA is missing, the TRBD2 call by TCRdb cannot be tested. The CDR3 spans 21 residues. Germline loops: CDR1 LNHNV, CDR2 YYDKDF (reference sequence). CDR3 residues: CATSRDRSGWLAQSSYNEQFF.

The rearrangement joins TRBV6-5 to TRBJ1-6. Germline V gene lookup returns CDR1 MNHEY and CDR2 SVGAGI. This CDR3 contains 14 residues. The chain's CDR3 is CASSYSALGRSLHF.

The chain joins TRBV2 to TRBJ1-5. This CDR3 comprises 14 residues. The V gene's germline CDR1 is SNHLY and CDR2 FYNNEI. The CDR3: CASSAAGDNQPQHF.

The chain uses TRBV5-4 and TRBJ2-7; TCRdb designates TRBD1, a call that cannot be tested without DNA. This CDR3 has 15 amino acids. The germline V gene has CDR1 SGHNT and CDR2 YYREEE (reference sequence). The CDR3 sequence: CASSSGTPFGGEQYF.

The chain is built from TRBV7-6 and TRBJ2-5; TCRdb calls TRBD2, which cannot be checked without DNA. The CDR3 spans 20 residues. Germline loops: CDR1 SGHVS, CDR2 FNYEAQ. The chain's CDR3 is CASSPLPAGGAFSSKETQYF.

The V gene is TRBV19, the J gene TRBJ2-1; TCRdb calls TRBD1, which cannot be checked without DNA. The CDR3 spans 15 residues. Germline V gene lookup returns CDR1 LNHDA and CDR2 SQIVND (reference sequence). The CDR3 protein is CASSGVGQGGHEQFF. Variable domain in full (rest from reference TRBV19 and TRBJ2-1): DGGITQSPKYLFRKEGQNVTLSCEQNLNHDAMYWYRQDPGQGLRLIYYSQIVNDFQKGDIAEGYSVSREKKESFPLTVTSAQKNPTAFYLCASSGVGQGGHEQFFGPGTRLTVL.

The chain combines TRBV5-1 with TRBJ2-7; TCRdb gives TRBD2 as the D gene, but with no DNA this cannot be confirmed. CDR1 is SGHRS and CDR2 is YFSETQ in the germline V gene. The CDR3 has 15 residues. The chain's CDR3 is CASVPMPGLTYEQYF.

This rearrangement joins TRBV7-9 to TRBJ2-7; TCRdb indicates TRBD2, and absent DNA this call remains unverified. CDR3 length: 17 amino acids. Germline V gives CDR1 SEHNR, CDR2 FQNEAQ (reference sequence). This CDR3 is CASSPRIGLAGAYEQYF. The whole variable domain, filled in from reference TRBV7-9 and TRBJ2-7, reads DTGVSQNPRHKITKRGQNVTFRCDPISEHNRLYWYRQTLGQGPEFLTYFQNEAQLEKSRLLSDRFSAERPKGSFSTLEIQRTEQGDSAMYLCASSPRIGLAGAYEQYFGPGTRLTVT.

The gene calls are TRBV3-1 and TRBJ2-3; absent DNA, TCRdb's TRBD2 call cannot be checked. From germline, CDR1 is LGHDT and CDR2 YNNKEL (reference sequence). This CDR3 comprises 17 residues. CDR3 protein: CASSGTAGRMDGDTQYF.

The chain links TRBV24-1 to TRBJ2-7; TCRdb's assignment of TRBD1 cannot be checked, as there is no DNA. CDR3 length: 12 amino acids. The germline V gene encodes CDR1 KGHDR and CDR2 SFDVKD. CDR3 in amino acids: CATSEKGDEQYF.

CDR3 amino acids: CASSSGNDGDQPQHF. This sequence joins TRBV19 and TRBJ1-5. From germline, CDR1 is LNHDA and CDR2 SQIVND (reference sequence). The CDR3 length is 15 residues.

V and J are TRBV5-1 and TRBJ1-4; TCRdb lists TRBD1, though no DNA is available to test this call. The CDR3 has 15 residues. CDR1 SGHRS and CDR2 YFSETQ come from the germline V gene. This chain's CDR3 is CASNRDGATNEKLFF.

The chain joins TRBV12-3 or TRBV12-4 to TRBJ2-1; TCRdb names TRBD1, which stays unverified in the absence of DNA. This CDR3 is built from 14 residues. CDR3 sequence reads: CASRRPDSSNEQFF.

The chain has TRBV10-2 and TRBJ1-2; without DNA, the TCRdb call of TRBD1 cannot be checked. CDR1 WSHSY and CDR2 SAAADI come from the germline V gene. CDR3 size: 16 residues. This chain's CDR3 is CASSESGTDIPYGYTF.

The rearrangement links TRBV6-5 to TRBJ2-7. The CDR3 spans 14 residues. Looked up from germline, CDR1 is MNHEY and CDR2 is SVGAGI. This chain's CDR3 is CASSYSGSPNEQYF.

The chain has TRBV5-1 and TRBJ2-7; TCRdb's D call, TRBD2, is unchecked because there is no DNA. The CDR3 has 15 residues. Germline V gene lookup returns CDR1 SGHRS and CDR2 YFSETQ. The CDR3 here is CASSLAGGRGYEQYF.

The genes are TRBV6-5 and TRBJ2-3; checking the TCRdb D call of TRBD1 is not possible without DNA. The CDR3 extends over 13 amino acids. Germline-derived CDR1 and CDR2 are MNHEY and SVGAGI. This CDR3 is CASSRGGADTQYF.

The chain recombines TRBV29-1 with TRBJ1-1; TCRdb's D call of TRBD1 is untestable without DNA. Per germline, CDR1 SQVTM and CDR2 ANQGSEA. The CDR3 has 13 residues. The CDR3 here is CSVEGQGEIKAFF.

The rearrangement uses TRBV7-2 and TRBJ1-2; the D call of TRBD1 rests on TCRdb alone, since no DNA is present to check it. This CDR3 spans 15 amino acids. The germline V gene has CDR1 SGHTA and CDR2 FQGNSA. The CDR3 reads CASSLVPAGNYGYTF.